These 5 T cell receptor beta chains originate from one sample sequenced in a study of T cells in Graves' hyperthyroidism and ophthalmopathy. The investigators amplified TCR beta CDR3 regions from RNA transcripts. RT-PCR in the first round (using the HTBI primer set) targeted the TCR CDR3. TCRdb independently ran MiXCR on the multiplex PCR reads; one entry per CDR3 protein. The sample consists of about 660,000 distinct CDR3 sequences, about 45% of them appearing once. Sequenced material: peripheral blood or thyroid tissue (not recorded which). The receptors originated from an adult man with Graves' disease, either hyperthyroidism or ophthalmopathy (not recorded which).

Here the CDR3 reads CASSPLTRDKDNSPLHF. In DNA form, the CDR3 reads TGTGCCAGCAGCCCATTGACACGGGACAAAGATAATTCACCCCTCCACTTT. This chain connects TRBV7-9 to TRBJ1-6, with D tentatively TRBD1 (6 bases). The V end was cut by 5 bases, the J end by 5 bases, with 19 bases between. Per the germline V gene, CDR1 is SEHNR and CDR2 is FQNEAQ (reference sequence). CDR3 length equals 17 residues.

The chain recombines TRBV5-1 with TRBJ1-2, with 7 bases fitting TRBD1. The germline gives CDR1 SGHRS, CDR2 YFSETQ. The J segment lost 0 bases and the V segment lost 0 bases, leaving 8 bases of the junction unmatched. The CDR3 length is 17 residues. The chain's CDR3 is CASSLAPLDRANYGYTF. The CDR3 DNA sequence: TGCGCCAGCAGCTTGGCACCTCTAGACAGGGCTAACTATGGCTACACCTTC.

The chain recombines TRBV20-1 with TRBJ1-4; D possibly corresponds to TRBD1 (6 bases). The CDR3 loop spans 14 amino acids. Trimming removed 1 base from V and 0 bases from J, with 6 bases in between. CDR1 is DFQATT and CDR2 is SNEGSKA in the germline V gene (reference sequence). Written as DNA, the CDR3 is TGCAGTGCTAGAGGGGGGCCAACTAATGAAAAACTGTTTTTT. Translated, it gives CSARGGPTNEKLFF.

The V call is TRBV12-3 or TRBV12-4, the J call TRBJ1-6; D is possibly TRBD1 (5 bases). This CDR3 comprises 14 residues. Trimming stripped 9 bases from V and 10 bases from J, with 19 bases between. The DNA for the CDR3 is TGTGCCAGTACACAAAGCCGGGGCATATCACCCCTCCACTTT. Amino acids: CASTQSRGISPLHF.

The chain employs TRBV20-1 and TRBJ1-1, with 12 bases that match TRBD1. CDR1 is DFQATT and CDR2 is SNEGSKA in the germline V gene (reference sequence). V dropped 3 bases and J dropped 11; count of bases not matched to a gene: 10. There are 14 residues in the CDR3. The CDR3 region has the DNA TGCAGTGCTAGTTGGGGACAGGGGGCGATTCCGGCTTTCTTT. Translation gives CSASWGQGAIPAFF.